The T cell receptor beta chain described here comes from a study of type 1 regulatory T cells. Findings and caveats of the study: Type 1 regulatory T cells had a more restricted TCR repertoire than non-type 1 regulatory T cells.

This clonotype was observed a few times. Its matching antigen is unknown. This CDR3 is 15 amino acids long. Germline CDR1 reads LGHNA; CDR2 reads YNFKEQ. Trimming took 4 bases from V and 7 from J; bases not matched to a gene: 6. TCRdb re-called the reads with MiXCR, one entry per CDR3 protein. Among tens of thousands of distinct CDR3 sequences, roughly 20% were seen once, and the ten largest hold around 8%. The origin of this receptor is a human donor in good health. What was sequenced was cultured type 1 regulatory T (Tr1) cells, either the whole culture or a sorted fraction (not recorded which). The chain has TRBV4-2 and TRBJ2-2; TRBD1 matches at 10 bases. The CDR3 DNA follows: TGTGCCAGCAGCCCCGGGACAGGGGCTAACGGGGAGCTGTTTTTT. Residues: CASSPGTGANGELFF.